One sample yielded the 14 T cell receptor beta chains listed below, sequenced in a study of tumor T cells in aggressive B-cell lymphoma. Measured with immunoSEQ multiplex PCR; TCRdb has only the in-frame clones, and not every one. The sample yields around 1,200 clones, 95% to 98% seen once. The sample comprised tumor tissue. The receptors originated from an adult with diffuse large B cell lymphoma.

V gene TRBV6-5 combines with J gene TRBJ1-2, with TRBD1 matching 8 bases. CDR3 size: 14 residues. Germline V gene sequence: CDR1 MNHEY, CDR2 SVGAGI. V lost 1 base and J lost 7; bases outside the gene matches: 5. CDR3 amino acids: CASSYFQGAGGYTF. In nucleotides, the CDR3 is TGTGCCAGCAGTTACTTTCAGGGGGCTGGTGGCTACACCTTC.

The CDR3 spells CSATGLNEKLFF. CDR3 sequence (DNA): TGCAGCGCGACAGGGCTCAATGAAAAACTGTTTTTT. The chain employs TRBV29-1 and TRBJ1-4; 7 positions match TRBD1. The CDR3 totals 12 residues. Looked up from germline, CDR1 is SQVTM and CDR2 is ANQGSEA. The V segment lost 7 bases and the J segment 5 bases; nucleotides outside the gene matches: 4.

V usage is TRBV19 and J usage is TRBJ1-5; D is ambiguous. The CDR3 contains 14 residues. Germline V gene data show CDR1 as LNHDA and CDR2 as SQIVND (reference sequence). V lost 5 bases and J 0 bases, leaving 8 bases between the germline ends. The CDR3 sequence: CASSLHISNQPQHF. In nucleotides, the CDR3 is TGTGCCAGTAGTCTGCACATTAGCAATCAGCCCCAGCATTTT.

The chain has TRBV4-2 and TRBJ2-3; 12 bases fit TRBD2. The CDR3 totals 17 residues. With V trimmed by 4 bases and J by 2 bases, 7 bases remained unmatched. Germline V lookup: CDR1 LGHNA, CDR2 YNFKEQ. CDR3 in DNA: TGTGCCAGCAGCCGTAGTGGGACTAGCGGGCTCACAGATACGCAGTATTTT. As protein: CASSRSGTSGLTDTQYF.

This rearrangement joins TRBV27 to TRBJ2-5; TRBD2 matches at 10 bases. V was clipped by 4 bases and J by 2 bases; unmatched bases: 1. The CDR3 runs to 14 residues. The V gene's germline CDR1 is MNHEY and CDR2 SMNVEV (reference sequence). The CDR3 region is CASSSSGGQETQYF. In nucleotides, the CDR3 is TGTGCCAGCAGTTCTAGCGGGGGACAAGAGACCCAGTACTTC.

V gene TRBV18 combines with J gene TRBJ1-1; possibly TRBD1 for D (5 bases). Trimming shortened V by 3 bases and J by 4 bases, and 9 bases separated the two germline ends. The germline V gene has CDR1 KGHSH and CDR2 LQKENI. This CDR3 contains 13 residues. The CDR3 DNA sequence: TGTGCCAGCTCACCTCAGGGAGGCACTGAAGCTTTCTTT. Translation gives CASSPQGGTEAFF.

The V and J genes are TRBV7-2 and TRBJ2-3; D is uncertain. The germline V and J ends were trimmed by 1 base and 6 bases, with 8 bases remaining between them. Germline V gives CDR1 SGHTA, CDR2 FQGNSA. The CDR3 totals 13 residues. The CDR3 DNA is TGTGCCAGCAGCTTAGGGGCTGGGGATACGCAGTATTTT. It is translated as CASSLGAGDTQYF.

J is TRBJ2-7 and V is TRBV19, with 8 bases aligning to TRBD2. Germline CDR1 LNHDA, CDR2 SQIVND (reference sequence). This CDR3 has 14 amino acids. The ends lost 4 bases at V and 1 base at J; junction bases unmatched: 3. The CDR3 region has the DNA TGTGCCAGTAGTAGCCTAGCGGGTTCCTACGAGCAGTACTTC. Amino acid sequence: CASSSLAGSYEQYF.

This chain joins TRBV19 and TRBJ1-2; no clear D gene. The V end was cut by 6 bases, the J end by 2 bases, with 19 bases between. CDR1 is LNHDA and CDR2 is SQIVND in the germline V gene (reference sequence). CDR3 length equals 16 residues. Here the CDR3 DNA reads TGTGCCAGTAGACAGACCAGAAACAGTGTAAACTATGGCTACACCTTC. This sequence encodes CASRQTRNSVNYGYTF.

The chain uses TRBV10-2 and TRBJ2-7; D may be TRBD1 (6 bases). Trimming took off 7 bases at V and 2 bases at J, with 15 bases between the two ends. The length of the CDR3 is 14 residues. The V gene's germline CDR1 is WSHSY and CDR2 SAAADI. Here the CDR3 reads CASKRQGLPYEQYF. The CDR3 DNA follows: TGCGCCAGCAAACGGCAGGGGCTCCCCTACGAGCAGTACTTC.

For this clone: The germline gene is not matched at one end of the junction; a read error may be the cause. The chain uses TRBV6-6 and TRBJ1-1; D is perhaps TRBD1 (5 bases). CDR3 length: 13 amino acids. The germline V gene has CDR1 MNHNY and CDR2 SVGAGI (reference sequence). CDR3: CASSQTAGTEAFF. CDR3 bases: TGTGCCAGCAGTCAGACAGCAGGCACTGAGGCTTTCTTT.

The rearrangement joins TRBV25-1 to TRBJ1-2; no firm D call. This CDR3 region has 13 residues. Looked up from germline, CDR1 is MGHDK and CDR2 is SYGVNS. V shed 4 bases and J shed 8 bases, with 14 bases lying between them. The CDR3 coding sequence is TGTGCCAGCAGTGTGACACCAGATGCCGGCTACACCTTC. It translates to CASSVTPDAGYTF.

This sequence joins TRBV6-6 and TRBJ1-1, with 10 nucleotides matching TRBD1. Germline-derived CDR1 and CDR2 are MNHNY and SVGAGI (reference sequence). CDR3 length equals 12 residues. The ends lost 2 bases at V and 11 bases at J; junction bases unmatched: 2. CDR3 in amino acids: CASSYGGQGAFF. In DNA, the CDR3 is TGTGCCAGCAGTTACGGGGGACAGGGGGCTTTCTTT.

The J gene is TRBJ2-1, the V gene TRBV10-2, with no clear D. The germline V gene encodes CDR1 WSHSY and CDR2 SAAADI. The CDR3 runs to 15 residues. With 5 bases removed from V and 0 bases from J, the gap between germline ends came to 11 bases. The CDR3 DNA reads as TGCGCCAGCAGTTCCTTGTGGAGCTCCTACAATGAGCAGTTCTTC. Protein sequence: CASSSLWSSYNEQFF.